This T cell receptor (beta chain) was obtained from a study of T cells in Graves' hyperthyroidism and ophthalmopathy. Using RNA transcripts as the source, TCR beta CDR3 regions were amplified. During a first-round RT-PCR of the TCR CDR3, the HTBI primer set was used. TCRdb fed the multiplex PCR reads into MiXCR, producing one record per CDR3 protein. Here the sample spans a few hundred thousand distinct CDR3 sequences, about 16% being singletons. Looked up from germline, CDR1 is DFQATT and CDR2 is SNEGSKA (reference sequence). The CDR3 spans 15 residues. Trimming took 5 bases from V and 2 from J, leaving 19 bases between them.

The clonotype was recovered from a woman in her 30s with Graves' ophthalmopathy. The genes are TRBV20-1 and TRBJ2-7, with D perhaps assigned TRBD1 or TRBD2 (6 bases each). Sequenced material: blood. As DNA, the CDR3 is TGCAGTGCTGAGAGGGGGGTTAAGCTTACCTACGAGCAGTACTTC. Its translation is CSAERGVKLTYEQYF.